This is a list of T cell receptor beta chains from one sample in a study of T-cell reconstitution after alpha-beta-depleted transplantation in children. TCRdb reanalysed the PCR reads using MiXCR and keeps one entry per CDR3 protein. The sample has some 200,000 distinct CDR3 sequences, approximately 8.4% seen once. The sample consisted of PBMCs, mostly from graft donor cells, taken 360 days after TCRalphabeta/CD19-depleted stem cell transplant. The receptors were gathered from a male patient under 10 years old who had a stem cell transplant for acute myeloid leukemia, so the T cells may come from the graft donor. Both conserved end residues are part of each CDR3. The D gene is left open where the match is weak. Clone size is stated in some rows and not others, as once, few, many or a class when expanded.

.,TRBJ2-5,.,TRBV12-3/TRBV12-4,TGTGCCAGCAGCAATACAGGGTTGGAAGAGACCCAGTACTTC,CASSNTGLEETQYF
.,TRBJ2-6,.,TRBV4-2,TGTGCCAGCAGCCATCGAGACCCGGGCGGGGCCAACGTCCTGACTTTC,CASSHRDPGGANVLTF
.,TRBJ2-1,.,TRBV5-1,TGCGCCAGCAGCTTGTACCAGAGCCAAATCTACAATGAGCAGTTCTTC,CASSLYQSQIYNEQFF
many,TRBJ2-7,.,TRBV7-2,TGTGCCAGCAGCTTAGGACCTTTCGACTACGAGCAGTACTTC,CASSLGPFDYEQYF
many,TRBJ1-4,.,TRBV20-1,TGCAGTGTAGCCGGGATCTCCCCCGCTGAAAAACTGTTTTTT,CSVAGISPAEKLFF
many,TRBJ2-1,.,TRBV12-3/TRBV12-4,TGTGCCAGCAGTTACCGGGCCGTACAGGCCTACAATGAGCAGTTCTTC,CASSYRAVQAYNEQFF
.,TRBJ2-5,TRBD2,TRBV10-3,TGTGCCATCAGTGTAAATAGGCATGGGGGGGACCAAGAGACCCAGTACTTC,CAISVNRHGGDQETQYF
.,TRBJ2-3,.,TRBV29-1,TGCAGCGTTGAAGATTGGAGAACAGATACGCAGTATTTT,CSVEDWRTDTQYF
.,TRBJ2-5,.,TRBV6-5,TGTGCCAGCAGTTACTCGAACAGGGAAGAGACCCAGTACTTC,CASSYSNREETQYF
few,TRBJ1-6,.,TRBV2,TGTGCCAGCAGCGAGGCAGGGAATTCACCCCTCCACTTT,CASSEAGNSPLHF
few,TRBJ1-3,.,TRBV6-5,TGTGCCAGCAGTTCCGACCTAAGCTCTGGAAACACCATATATTTT,CASSSDLSSGNTIYF
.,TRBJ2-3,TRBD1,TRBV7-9,TGTGCCAGCAGCATGGGGGACAGGGAAGCAGATACGCAGTATTTT,CASSMGDREADTQYF
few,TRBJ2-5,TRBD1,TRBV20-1,TGCAGTGCTAGTGTCAGGGGGCGGATAGAGACCCAGTACTTC,CSASVRGRIETQYF
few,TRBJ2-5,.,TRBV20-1,TGCAGTGCTCCCCGCCAGCAAGAGACCCAGTACTTC,CSAPRQQETQYF
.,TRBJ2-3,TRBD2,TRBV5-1,TGCGCCAGCAGCTTGGGGATTTTTGTAGCGGGAGTATTGTTCGAGGGGGAATATTTT,CASSLGIFVAGVLFEGEYF
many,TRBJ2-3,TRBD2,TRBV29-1,TGCAGCGTTGGAGGATCCGGGACTAGCAAGACAGATACGCAGTATTTT,CSVGGSGTSKTDTQYF
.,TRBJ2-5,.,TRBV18,TGTGCCAGCTCACCGGCTGCTGGGACGTATCAAGAGACCCAGTACTTC,CASSPAAGTYQETQYF
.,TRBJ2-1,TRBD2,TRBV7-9,TGTGCCAGCAGGCCGGGACTAGCGGAGATCTATTCCAATGAGCAGTTCTTC,CASRPGLAEIYSNEQFF
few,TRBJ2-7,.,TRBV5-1,TGCGCCAGCAGACCCCTCGGGGGAAGGGAGCAGTACTTC,CASRPLGGREQYF
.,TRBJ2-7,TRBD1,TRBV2,TGTGCCAGCAGGCACGTGGACAGGGGTATCGGCGAGCAGTACTTC,CASRHVDRGIGEQYF
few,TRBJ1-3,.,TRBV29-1,TGCAGCGTTGAATCCCGGCTCTCTGGAAACACCATATATTTT,CSVESRLSGNTIYF
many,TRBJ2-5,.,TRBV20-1,TGCAGTGCTGGGGCCGTTGGGGGAGAGACCCAGTACTTC,CSAGAVGGETQYF
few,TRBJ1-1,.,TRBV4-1,TGCGCCAGCAGCCAAGATAACTTGAAGGGCACTGAAGCTTTCTTT,CASSQDNLKGTEAFF
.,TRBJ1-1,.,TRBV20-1,TGCAGTGCGGCCCCACGGGGGTTGAACACTGAAGCTTTCTTT,CSAAPRGLNTEAFF
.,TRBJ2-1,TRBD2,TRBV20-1,TGCAGTGCCAGACCGGGGGGGGATCCCCATGAGCAGTTCTTC,CSARPGGDPHEQFF
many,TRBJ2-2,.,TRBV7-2,TGTGCCAGCCAATGGGCAGGGAACACCGGGGAGCTGTTTTTT,CASQWAGNTGELFF
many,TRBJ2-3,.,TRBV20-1,TGCAGTGCCCGTGACAGGGGAGGGACAGATACGCAGTATTTT,CSARDRGGTDTQYF
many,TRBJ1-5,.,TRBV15,TGTGCCACCAGCAGAGATGAGCCCATGAGGGGACAGCCCCAGCATTTT,CATSRDEPMRGQPQHF
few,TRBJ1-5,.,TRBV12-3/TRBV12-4,TGTGCCAGCAGGGTAGAGAGACAGCCCCAGCATTTT,CASRVERQPQHF
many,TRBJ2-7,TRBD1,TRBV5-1,TGCGCCAGCAGCTTACAACAGGGGTCCTACGAGCAGTACTTC,CASSLQQGSYEQYF
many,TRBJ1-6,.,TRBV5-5,TGTGCCAGCAGCTTAAGGCAGGGTGAGACACCCCTCCACTTT,CASSLRQGETPLHF
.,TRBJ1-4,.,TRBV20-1,TGCAGTGCTCAGATCCGGGGGGAGGAAAAACTGTTTTTT,CSAQIRGEEKLFF
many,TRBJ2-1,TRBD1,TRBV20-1,TGCAGTGCTATGACAGGGGTTCAGTTCTTC,CSAMTGVQFF
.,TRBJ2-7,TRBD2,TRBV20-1,TGCAGTGCTAGATTTGGCGGGAGGTCCCTCCTGGAGCAGTACTTC,CSARFGGRSLLEQYF
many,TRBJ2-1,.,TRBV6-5,TGTGCCAGCAGTTACTCGAGGGCTTACAATGAGCAGTTCTTC,CASSYSRAYNEQFF
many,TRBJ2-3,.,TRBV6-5,TGTGCCAGCAGTTACGAGTTCACAGATACGCAGTATTTT,CASSYEFTDTQYF
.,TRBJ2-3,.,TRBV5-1,TGCGCCAGCAGCTTGGACAGGGGAGGGGCAGATACGCAGTATTTT,CASSLDRGGADTQYF
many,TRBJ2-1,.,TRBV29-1,TGCAGCGTTGAAGCGGGAGAGGGGAAGAATGAGCAGTTCTTC,CSVEAGEGKNEQFF
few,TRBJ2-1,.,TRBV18,TGTGCCAGCTCACCGGTCCGCGGGACCCACAATGAGCAGTTCTTC,CASSPVRGTHNEQFF
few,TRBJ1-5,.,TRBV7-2,TGTGCCAGCAGACGGGACAGCAATCAGCCCCAGCATTTT,CASRRDSNQPQHF
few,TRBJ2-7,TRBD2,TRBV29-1,TGCAGCGCCCGGGGAGGGGCAAACTACGAGCAGTACTTC,CSARGGANYEQYF
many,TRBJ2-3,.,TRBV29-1,TGCAGCGTTGACGGGGGCACAGATACGCAGTATTTT,CSVDGGTDTQYF
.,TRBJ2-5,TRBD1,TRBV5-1,TGCGCCAGCAGCTTGGGAGCAGGGGGCCCTATAGAGACCCAGTACTTC,CASSLGAGGPIETQYF
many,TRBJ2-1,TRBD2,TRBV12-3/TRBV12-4,TGTGCCAGCGGAAGCGGGACCTCCTACAATGAGCAGTTCTTC,CASGSGTSYNEQFF
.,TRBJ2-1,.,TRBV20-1,TGCAGTGCTAGAGATTGGTGGATAGGGACTTCCAGAGAAGGATACAATGAGCAGTTCTTC,CSARDWWIGTSREGYNEQFF
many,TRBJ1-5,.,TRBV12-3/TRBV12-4,TGTGCCAGCAACGAGAGAGCGGGTCAGCCCCAGCATTTT,CASNERAGQPQHF
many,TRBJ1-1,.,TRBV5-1,TGCGCCAGCAGCTTGTTAATAAATACTGAAGCTTTCTTT,CASSLLINTEAFF
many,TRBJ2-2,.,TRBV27,TGTGCCAGCAGTTTATTGGCAGGGGCGAACACCGGGGAGCTGTTTTTT,CASSLLAGANTGELFF
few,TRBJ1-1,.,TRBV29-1,TGCAGCGGGGGACCAAGGAGAGACACTGAAGCTTTCTTT,CSGGPRRDTEAFF
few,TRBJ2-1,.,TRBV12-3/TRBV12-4,TGTGCCAGCAGTTTAGAGACTCGGGGGGAGCAGTTCTTC,CASSLETRGEQFF
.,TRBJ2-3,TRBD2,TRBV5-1,TGCGCCAGCAGCTTGGAGGAGCGGGGGGCCCTTAGCACAGATACGCAGTATTTT,CASSLEERGALSTDTQYF
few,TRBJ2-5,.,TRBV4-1,TGCGCCAGCAGCGCCCACAGGGACGAGACCCAGTACTTC,CASSAHRDETQYF
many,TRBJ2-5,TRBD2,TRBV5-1,TGCGCCAGCAGCCCTGGACTAGCGGGGTCCCAAGAGACCCAGTACTTC,CASSPGLAGSQETQYF
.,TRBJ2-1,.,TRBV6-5,TGTGCCAGCGGGGTCCGGCGGGCTTCCTCCTACAATGAGCAGTTCTTC,CASGVRRASSYNEQFF
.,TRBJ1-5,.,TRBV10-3,TGTGCCATCAGTGATGGGTACAGCCATCAGCCCCAGCATTTT,CAISDGYSHQPQHF
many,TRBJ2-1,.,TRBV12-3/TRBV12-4,TGTGCCAGCAGGGACCTGACAGGCTCCTACAATGAGCAGTTCTTC,CASRDLTGSYNEQFF
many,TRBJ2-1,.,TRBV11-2,TGTGCCAGCAGCTTAGTCAGGTACTACAATGAGCAGTTCTTC,CASSLVRYYNEQFF
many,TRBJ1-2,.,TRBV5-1,TGCGCCAGCAGCGGAATAGGACATCTCTATGGCTACACCTTC,CASSGIGHLYGYTF
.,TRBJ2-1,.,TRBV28,TGTGCCAGCAGTCCCCAAGGCGCGGGTAGGGATGAGCAGTTCTTC,CASSPQGAGRDEQFF